This T cell receptor beta chain was obtained from a study of shared clonotypes between healthy human individuals. Germline V gives CDR1 MNHEY, CDR2 SMNVEV (reference sequence). This CDR3 contains 12 residues. Deletions cut 6 bases from V and 4 bases from J, with 8 bases between. This clone was picked up one time. A much larger clone differs by one base, so this may be a read error. This table comes from immunoSEQ multiplex PCR, and its TCRdb copy is limited to in-frame clones, with some not included. Here the sample spans 780,000 or so clones, 55% to 80% being singletons. The chain couples TRBV27 to TRBJ2-3; D is perhaps TRBD2 (6 bases). Sequenced material: memory CD4+ T cells sorted from blood. Subset noted: CD45RA-negative fraction. This clonotype originated in a woman aged 25 to 39 in good health. The chain's CDR3 is CASSGSADTQYF. CDR3 bases: TGTGCCAGCAGCGGGAGCGCAGATACGCAGTATTTT.